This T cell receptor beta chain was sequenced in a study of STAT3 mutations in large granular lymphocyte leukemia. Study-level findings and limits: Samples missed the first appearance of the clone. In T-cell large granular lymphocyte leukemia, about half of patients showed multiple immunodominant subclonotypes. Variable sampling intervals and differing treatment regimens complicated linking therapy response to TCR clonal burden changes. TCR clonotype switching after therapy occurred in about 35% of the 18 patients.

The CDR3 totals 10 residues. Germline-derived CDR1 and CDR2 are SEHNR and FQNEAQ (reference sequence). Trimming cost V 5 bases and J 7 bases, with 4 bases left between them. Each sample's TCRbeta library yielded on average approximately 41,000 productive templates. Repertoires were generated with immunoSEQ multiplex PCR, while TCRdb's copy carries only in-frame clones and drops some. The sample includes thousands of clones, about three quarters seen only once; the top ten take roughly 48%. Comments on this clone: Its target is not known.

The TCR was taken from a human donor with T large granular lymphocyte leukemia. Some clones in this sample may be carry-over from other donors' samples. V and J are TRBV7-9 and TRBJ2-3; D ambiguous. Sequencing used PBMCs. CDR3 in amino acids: CASSRYTQYF. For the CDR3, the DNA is TGTGCCAGCAGCCGTTATACGCAGTATTTT. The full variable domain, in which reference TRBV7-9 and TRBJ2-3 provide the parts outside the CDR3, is DTGVSQNPRHKITKRGQNVTFRCDPISEHNRLYWYRQTLGQGPEFLTYFQNEAQLEKSRLLSDRFSAERPKGSFSTLEIQRTEQGDSAMYLCASSRYTQYFGPGTRLTVL.